One and the same sample provided the 19 T cell receptor beta chains below, sequenced in a study of blood T cell repertoires in COVID-19. TCRdb keeps only in-frame clones here, not all; method: immunoSEQ multiplex PCR. The repertoire holds under 200,000 clones, with 86% as singletons. Specimen: peripheral blood. The receptors shown here come from a man between 65 and 85 years old with acute or convalescent COVID-19.

V usage is TRBV29-1 and J usage is TRBJ2-2, with D perhaps matching TRBD1 (6 bases). This CDR3 comprises 13 residues. Germline assignment: CDR1 SQVTM and CDR2 ANQGSEA. The germline V and J ends were trimmed by 7 bases and 4 bases, with 13 bases remaining between them. The DNA for the CDR3 is TGCAGCGCCTTGACAGGATTCACCGGGGAGCTGTTTTTT. This codes for CSALTGFTGELFF.

The rearrangement uses TRBV12-3 or TRBV12-4 and TRBJ2-5; TRBD2 matches 10 bases. V shed 6 bases, J shed 9 bases, and the junction held 7 bases outside the gene matches. This CDR3 has 13 amino acids. This CDR3 is CASSSLAGLPQYF. Here the CDR3 DNA reads TGTGCCAGCAGCTCACTAGCGGGGCTACCCCAGTACTTC.

Comment on this clone: A read error may account for a junction end that differs from germline. The rearrangement links TRBV7-7 to TRBJ2-3; 10 nucleotides agree with TRBD2. The germline CDR1 and CDR2 sequences are SSHAT and FNYEAQ (reference sequence). The CDR3 is 16 residues long. CDR3 bases: TGTGCTAGCAGCTCGGTGGCTAGCGGGAGATCAGATACGCAGTATTTT. It translates to CASSSVASGRSDTQYF.

V is TRBV10-3 and J is TRBJ2-5; TRBD1 agrees at 7 bases. V shed 8 bases, J shed 1 base, and the junction held 7 bases outside the gene matches. CDR3 size: 14 residues. Germline CDR1 ENHRY, CDR2 SYGVKD. This CDR3 is CAIARDRAQETQYF. The CDR3 DNA reads TGTGCCATCGCCCGGGACAGAGCCCAAGAGACCCAGTACTTC.

In its sample, this clone was seen a few times. CDR3 coding DNA: TGCGCCAGCAGCCCTCAAAGACAGGCAAACACTGAAGCTTTCTTT. Protein: CASSPQRQANTEAFF. J is TRBJ1-1 and V is TRBV4-3, with D possibly TRBD1 on 6 matching bases. Trimming left V 4 bases short and J 2 bases short, with 14 bases between. The germline V gene has CDR1 LGHNA and CDR2 YSLEER. This CDR3 is 15 amino acids long.

The J gene is TRBJ2-2, the V gene TRBV19, with D hard to call. The CDR3 contains 14 residues. Germline CDR1 is LNHDA and CDR2 is SQIVND (reference sequence). The V and J ends lost 8 bases and 4 bases respectively, with 14 bases between them. The DNA for the CDR3 is TGTGCCAGTTCTCCCGGCGGATTCACCGGGGAGCTGTTTTTT. Its protein is CASSPGGFTGELFF.

The chain has TRBV3-1 (or the pseudogene TRBV3-2) and TRBJ1-2; weak D call: TRBD1 (5 bases). V was pared by 8 bases and J by 1 base, with 14 bases between. Germline CDR1 LGHDT, CDR2 YNNKEL (reference sequence). The length of the CDR3 is 14 residues. The DNA of the CDR3 is TGTGCCAGCGCCGGGGGGGTGCGTAACTATGGCTACACCTTC. Protein sequence: CASAGGVRNYGYTF.

The chain has TRBV29-1 and TRBJ2-3, with 12 bases aligning to TRBD1. CDR1 SQVTM and CDR2 ANQGSEA come from the germline V gene. This CDR3 has 16 residues. V lost 0 bases, J lost 6 bases, and 7 bases stayed unmatched. The DNA for the CDR3 is TGCAGCGTTGAAGAGGGGACAGGGGGCGGGACGGATACGCAGTATTTT. It codes for CSVEEGTGGGTDTQYF.

Of note for this clone: The missing conserved phenylalanine or tryptophan at the end of this CDR3 makes a read error likely. The limits of the CDR3 on the DNA are not certain, so only TCRdb's listed CDR3 is given. This rearrangement joins TRBV16 to TRBJ2-7; the table calls TRBD2, which could not be checked here. A total of 12 residues make up the CDR3, ends included. Germline values: CDR1 KGHSY, CDR2 FQNENV. CDR3 protein: CASSLSAGLAKL.

This chain joins TRBV15 and TRBJ2-4, with 9 bases fitting TRBD1. The length of the CDR3 is 14 residues. V was pared by 3 bases and J by 9 bases, with 6 bases of the junction left unmatched. Germline CDR1 is LNHNV and CDR2 is YYDKDF (reference sequence). CDR3 sequence: CATSSSDRGAIQYF. CDR3 DNA: TGTGCCACCAGCAGTTCCGACAGGGGGGCCATTCAGTACTTC.

This chain connects TRBV5-1 to TRBJ2-3; D is unresolved. Trimming removed 0 bases from V and 2 bases from J, with 7 bases in between. This CDR3 region has 14 residues. Per germline, CDR1 SGHRS and CDR2 YFSETQ. CDR3 region: CASSLVLSTDTQYF. In DNA, the CDR3 is TGCGCCAGCAGCTTGGTTCTGTCCACAGATACGCAGTATTTT.

The rearrangement joins TRBV18 to TRBJ1-4; D might be TRBD1 (6 bases). V lost 1 base and J 8 bases, leaving 14 bases between the germline ends. The CDR3 runs 15 residues. Germline CDR1 is KGHSH and CDR2 is LQKENI. For the CDR3, the DNA is TGTGCCAGCTCACCACGGCAGGGGATGGGCGAAAAACTGTTTTTT. Protein sequence: CASSPRQGMGEKLFF.

The chain recombines TRBV4-3 with TRBJ1-4, with D uncertain. The V and J ends lost 5 bases and 4 bases respectively, with 17 bases between them. The CDR3 covers 16 residues. Germline assignment: CDR1 LGHNA and CDR2 YSLEER. The CDR3 sequence is CASSTLVWGGNEKLFF. For the CDR3, the DNA is TGCGCCAGCAGCACACTTGTTTGGGGAGGTAATGAAAAACTGTTTTTT.

This sequence joins TRBV19 and TRBJ1-1; TRBD1 agrees at 8 bases. Unmatched junction bases numbered 8, after V lost 5 bases and J lost 3 bases. Germline V gene data show CDR1 as LNHDA and CDR2 as SQIVND (reference sequence). This CDR3 is built from 15 residues. CDR3 protein: CASSSQGAPDTEAFF. CDR3 nucleotides: TGTGCCAGTAGTTCCCAGGGGGCGCCGGACACTGAAGCTTTCTTT.

The sample holds one count of this clone. The V and J genes are TRBV4-3 and TRBJ1-6, with D tentatively TRBD1 (6 bases). The V and J ends lost 1 base and 2 bases respectively, with 12 bases between them. Germline CDR1 LGHNA, CDR2 YSLEER. The CDR3 is made up of 17 amino acids. The CDR3 spells CASSQGVGAAYNSPLHF. The CDR3 DNA follows: TGCGCCAGCAGCCAAGGGGTGGGGGCGGCCTATAATTCACCCCTCCACTTT.

The chain uses TRBV9 and TRBJ2-1; tentatively, D is TRBD2 (6 bases). Germline CDR1 is SGDLS and CDR2 is YYNGEE. This CDR3 has 17 residues. Trimming removed 4 bases at V and 3 bases at J, with 20 bases between. CDR3 loop: CASSPRDSANIYNEQFF. The CDR3 bases are TGTGCCAGCAGCCCCCGGGACTCCGCTAATATCTACAATGAGCAGTTCTTC.

The gene calls are TRBV12-3 or TRBV12-4 and TRBJ2-1, with 8 positions matching TRBD1. This CDR3 comprises 13 residues. Trimming removed 3 bases from V and 8 bases from J; junction bases left unmatched: 3. The CDR3 bases are TGTGCCAGCAGTTTGGGACAGGCGGATGAGCAGTTCTTC. Its protein product is CASSLGQADEQFF.

The chain couples TRBV7-6 to TRBJ1-2, with D unclear. CDR1 is SGHVS and CDR2 is FNYEAQ in the germline V gene. The V end was cut by 5 bases, the J end by 2 bases, with 15 bases between. The CDR3 contains 15 residues. CDR3 sequence: CASSPPAGGNYGYTF. Written as DNA, the CDR3 is TGTGCCAGCAGCCCACCGGCAGGAGGAAACTATGGCTACACCTTC.

This clone was observed a single time. The chain uses TRBV7-9 and TRBJ1-1, with D tentatively TRBD1 (5 bases). Germline V lookup: CDR1 SEHNR, CDR2 FQNEAQ (reference sequence). The CDR3 has 14 residues. V was trimmed by 3 bases and J by 5 bases, leaving 13 bases between them. CDR3: CASSFFKGVTEAFF. The DNA for the CDR3 is TGTGCCAGCAGCTTCTTCAAAGGGGTTACTGAAGCTTTCTTT.